The following is a T cell receptor (beta chain) sequence with its context. The antigen remains unidentified. The sample comes from a study of CD8+CD57+ T cells in acquired aplastic anemia. Whole-study context: An average of 3.2 ug of DNA was obtained from sorted CD4+ and CD8+ cells.

The use of genomic DNA as template underpinned the TCR beta VDJ and CDR3 profiling. TCRdb processed the reads anew with MiXCR; each CDR3 protein has one entry. The top ten hold about 12% of the sample, which has some 140,000 distinct CDR3 sequences, roughly 49% seen once. Study-level findings and limits: Patients and controls shared some 30 CD8+ CDR3 sequences.

CD8+CD57+ cell expansion, shown by flow cytometry, had occurred in the patients selected for sequencing. Blood samples were obtained from patients who had received no prior therapy. Looked up from germline, CDR1 is ENHRY and CDR2 is SYGVKD. V was shortened by 0 bases and J by 7 bases, with 15 bases between the two germline ends. The CDR3 contains 15 residues. This TCR was recovered from a human donor with aplastic anemia. The chain employs TRBV10-3 and TRBJ1-1, with D possibly matching TRBD1 (6 bases). The sequenced sample consisted of sorted CD4+, CD8+, or CD8+CD57+ T cells (not recorded which) from PBMCs. CDR3 sequence reads: CAISESPVGAGEAFF. CDR3 sequence (DNA): TGTGCCATCAGTGAGTCGCCTGTGGGGGCAGGTGAAGCTTTCTTT.